The subject of this entry is one TCR beta chain. The antigen remains undetermined. Time point: week 35, safety follow-up. The vaccine gave 300 ug of a 20-mer mutant IDH1 peptide subcutaneously per dose. The data derive from a study of a mutant IDH1 vaccine in newly diagnosed glioma. For the study at large: Patients got their first vaccination 4-6 weeks after radiotherapy alone, or with temozolomide cycles. Every participant had undergone radiotherapy, temozolomide, or both before, and most underwent both. Treated patients had a mean age of approximately 41 years and a sex split that was around 60% male and about 40% female.

The repertoire was sequenced with immunoSEQ multiplex PCR; TCRdb's copy has only in-frame clones and lacks some. The profile shows about 26,000 clones, 83% of them singletons. Germline loops: CDR1 MGHDK, CDR2 SYGVNS. Trimming took off 3 bases at V and 8 bases at J, with 16 bases between the two ends. CDR3 length: 15 residues. V is TRBV25-1 and J is TRBJ1-4; possible D gene TRBD1, 6 bases. Source: PBMCs, taken from a glioma patient whose treatment included an IDH1 peptide vaccine. The sequence derives from a man aged 25-45 years with glioma. In DNA, the CDR3 is TGTGCCAGCAGTGACCAGGGGAGGGTGAACGAAAAACTGTTTTTT. Its translation: CASSDQGRVNEKLFF.